A selection of T cell receptor beta chains follows, all from one sample in a study of T cell repertoires in cytomegalovirus infection. These receptors have no known antigen. Each CDR3 protein gets one entry after TCRdb re-called the reads with MiXCR. The data hold about 110,000 distinct CDR3 sequences, with less than 55% observed a single time. The sequenced sample was CD8+ T cells from cultured PBMCs, obtained from culture after CMV antigen stimulation. The receptors were sampled from a human donor in good health (CMV status not recorded). Some clones in this sample may be carry-over from other donors' samples. Each CDR3 is given with its conserved first and last residue.

J gene,V gene,CDR3 protein
TRBJ1-1,TRBV19,CASTGFSMNTEAFF
TRBJ1-2,TRBV7-8,CASSVGQGGYGYTF
TRBJ2-7,TRBV19,CASTSGTYEQYF
TRBJ2-3,TRBV13,CASSTAKHRGSTDTQYF
TRBJ2-7,TRBV7-4,CASSLRTPYEQYF
TRBJ1-1,TRBV14,CASSQDSLGAFMNTEAFF
TRBJ2-4,TRBV9,CASSPRDTKNIQYF
TRBJ2-2,TRBV7-9,CASSPPEQGAGTGELFF
TRBJ2-7,TRBV27,CASRQGGGSYEQYF
TRBJ2-7,TRBV12-3/TRBV12-4,CASSFGQRGAYEQYF
TRBJ1-4,TRBV14,CTSSHQGDRGRLESVPTTNEKLFF
TRBJ2-7,TRBV18,CASSPPPGSLGSYEQYF
TRBJ2-3,TRBV27,CASSLSASGGTDTQYF
TRBJ2-1,TRBV7-2,CASSHTAGILDEQFF
TRBJ1-5,TRBV7-2,CASSLNRDSNQPQHF
TRBJ2-2,TRBV12-3/TRBV12-4,CATGKGSNTGELFF
TRBJ2-3,TRBV20-1,CSARDPDNPWAGGSTDTQYF
TRBJ2-3,TRBV7-9,CASSRRDRLADTQYF
TRBJ2-7,TRBV2,CASKTGQMLTYEQYF
TRBJ2-7,TRBV5-6,CASSLGSGQYF
TRBJ1-4,TRBV10-3,CAISEGGGEKLFF
TRBJ2-1,TRBV6-5,CASSYSTGTPYNEQFF
TRBJ2-3,TRBV11-2,CASSSPTSGGLDTQYF
TRBJ1-1,TRBV11-3,CASSYTKNTEAFF
TRBJ2-7,TRBV7-9,CASSLDTYEQYF
TRBJ2-5,TRBV6-6,CASHDRGDIETQYF
TRBJ1-1,TRBV20-1,CSARFSDAEAFF
TRBJ2-1,TRBV6-5,CASSYLGNGYNEQFF
TRBJ1-2,TRBV27,CASSPGVLSYGYTF
TRBJ2-7,TRBV7-7,CASSLSPGAYEQYF
TRBJ2-1,TRBV12-5,CASGWGLAGEVYNEQFF